The source of this T cell receptor beta chain is a study of T cells in Graves' hyperthyroidism and ophthalmopathy. This clonotype was recorded many times. Authors of the study amplified TCR beta CDR3 regions from RNA transcripts. With the HTBI primer set, the TCR CDR3 went through a first round of RT-PCR. TCRdb processed the multiplex PCR reads anew with MiXCR; each CDR3 protein has one entry. There are about 580,000 distinct CDR3 sequences in the sample; about 15% occur only once, and 5.8% lies in the top ten. The CDR3 runs 11 residues. The germline CDR1 and CDR2 sequences are DFQATT and SNEGSKA (reference sequence). Deletions cut 1 base from V and 8 bases from J, with 8 bases between.

The gene calls are TRBV20-1 and TRBJ1-1; D perhaps matches TRBD1 (6 bases). Source material: blood. The receptor was isolated from a woman in her twenties or thirties with Graves' hyperthyroidism that later progressed to Graves' ophthalmopathy. This CDR3 reads CSARGTGEAFF. The CDR3 coding sequence is TGCAGTGCTAGAGGCACAGGGGAAGCTTTCTTT.